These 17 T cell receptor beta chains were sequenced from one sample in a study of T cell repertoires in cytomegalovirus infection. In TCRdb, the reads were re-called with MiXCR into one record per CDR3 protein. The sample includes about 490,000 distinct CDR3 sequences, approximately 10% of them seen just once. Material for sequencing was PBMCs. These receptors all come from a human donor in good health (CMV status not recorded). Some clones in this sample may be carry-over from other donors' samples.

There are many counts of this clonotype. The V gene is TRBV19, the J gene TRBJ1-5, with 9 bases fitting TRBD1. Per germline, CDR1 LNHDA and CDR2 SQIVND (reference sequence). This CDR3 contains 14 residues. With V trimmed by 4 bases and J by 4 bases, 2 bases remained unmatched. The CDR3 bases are TGTGCCAGTAGTAAAGGGACAGGGAATCAGCCCCAGCATTTT. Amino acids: CASSKGTGNQPQHF.

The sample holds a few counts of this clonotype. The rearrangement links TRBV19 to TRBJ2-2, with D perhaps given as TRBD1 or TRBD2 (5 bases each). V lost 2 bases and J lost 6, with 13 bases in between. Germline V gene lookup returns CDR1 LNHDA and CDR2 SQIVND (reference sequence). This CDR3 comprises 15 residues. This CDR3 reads CASSISGTNAGELFF. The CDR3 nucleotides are TGTGCCAGTAGTATAAGTGGGACCAACGCCGGGGAGCTGTTTTTT.

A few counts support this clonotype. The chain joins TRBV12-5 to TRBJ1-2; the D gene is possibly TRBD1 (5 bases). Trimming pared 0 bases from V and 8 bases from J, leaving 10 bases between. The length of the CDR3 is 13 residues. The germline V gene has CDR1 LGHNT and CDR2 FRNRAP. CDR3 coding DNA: TGTGCTAGTGGTTTGGTACTGACAGACGGCTACACCTTC. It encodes CASGLVLTDGYTF.

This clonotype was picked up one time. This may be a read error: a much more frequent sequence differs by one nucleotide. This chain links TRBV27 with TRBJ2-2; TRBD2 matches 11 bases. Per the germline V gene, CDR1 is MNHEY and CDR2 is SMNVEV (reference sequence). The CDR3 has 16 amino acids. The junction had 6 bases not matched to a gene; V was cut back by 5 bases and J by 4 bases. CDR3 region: CASSPVAGGTTGELFF. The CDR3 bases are TGTGCCAGCAGTCCAGTAGCGGGAGGGACCACCGGGGAGCTGTTTTTT.

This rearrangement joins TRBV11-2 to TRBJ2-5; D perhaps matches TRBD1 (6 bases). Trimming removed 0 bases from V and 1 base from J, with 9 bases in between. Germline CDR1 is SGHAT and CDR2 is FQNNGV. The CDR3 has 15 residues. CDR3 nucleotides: TGTGCCAGCAGCTTAGAAGGACAGCTCCAAGAGACCCAGTACTTC. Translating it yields CASSLEGQLQETQYF.

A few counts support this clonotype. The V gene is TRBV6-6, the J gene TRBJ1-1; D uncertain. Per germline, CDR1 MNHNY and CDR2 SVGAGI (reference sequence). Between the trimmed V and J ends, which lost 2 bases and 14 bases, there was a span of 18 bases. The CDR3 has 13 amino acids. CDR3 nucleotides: TGTGCCAGCAGTTACGGGTCGTCCGCTATTGGATTCTTT. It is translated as CASSYGSSAIGFF.

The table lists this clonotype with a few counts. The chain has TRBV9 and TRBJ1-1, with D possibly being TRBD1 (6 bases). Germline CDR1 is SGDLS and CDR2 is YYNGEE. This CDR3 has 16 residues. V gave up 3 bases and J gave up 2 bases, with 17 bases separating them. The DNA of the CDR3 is TGTGCCAGCAGCGCCCCCCGGGGGGCCCGTAACACTGAAGCTTTCTTT. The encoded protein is CASSAPRGARNTEAFF.

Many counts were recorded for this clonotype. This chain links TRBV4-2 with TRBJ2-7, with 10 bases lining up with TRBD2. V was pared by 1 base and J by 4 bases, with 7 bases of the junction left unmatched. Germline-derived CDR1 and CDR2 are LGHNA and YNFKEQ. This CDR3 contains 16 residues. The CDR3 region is CASSQVTSGTPYEQYF. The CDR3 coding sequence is TGTGCCAGCAGCCAAGTTACTAGCGGGACCCCGTACGAGCAGTACTTC.

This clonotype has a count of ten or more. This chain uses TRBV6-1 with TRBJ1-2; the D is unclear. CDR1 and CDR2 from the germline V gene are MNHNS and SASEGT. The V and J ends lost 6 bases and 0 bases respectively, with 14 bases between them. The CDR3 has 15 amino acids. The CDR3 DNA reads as TGTGCCAGCAGATCCTCAGAAACCTCTAACTATGGCTACACCTTC. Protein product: CASRSSETSNYGYTF.

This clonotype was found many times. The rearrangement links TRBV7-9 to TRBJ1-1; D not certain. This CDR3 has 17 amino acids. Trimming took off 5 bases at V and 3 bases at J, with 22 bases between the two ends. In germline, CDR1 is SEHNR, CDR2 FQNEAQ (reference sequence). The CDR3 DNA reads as TGTGCCAGCAGCCCCCTCGATGAGATGAATTGGGACACTGAAGCTTTCTTT. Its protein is CASSPLDEMNWDTEAFF.

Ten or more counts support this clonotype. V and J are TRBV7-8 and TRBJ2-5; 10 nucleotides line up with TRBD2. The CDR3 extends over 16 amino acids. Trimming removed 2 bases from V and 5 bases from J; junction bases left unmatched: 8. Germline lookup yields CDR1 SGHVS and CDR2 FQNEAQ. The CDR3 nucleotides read TGTGCCAGCAGCTTAACAAGCGGGAGGGCTGGGGAGACCCAGTACTTC. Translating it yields CASSLTSGRAGETQYF. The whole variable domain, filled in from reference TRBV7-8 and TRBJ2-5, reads GAGVSQSPRYKVAKRGQDVALRCDPISGHVSLFWYQQALGQGPEFLTYFQNEAQLDKSGLPSDRFFAERPEGSVSTLKIQRTQQEDSAVYLCASSLTSGRAGETQYFGPGTRLLVL.

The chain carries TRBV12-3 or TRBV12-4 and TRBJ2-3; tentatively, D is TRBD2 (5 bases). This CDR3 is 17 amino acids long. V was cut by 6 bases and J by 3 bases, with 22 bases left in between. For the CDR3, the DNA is TGTGCCAGCAGCCGATGGGATGCACGGGATGGGACAGATACGCAGTATTTT. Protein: CASSRWDARDGTDTQYF.

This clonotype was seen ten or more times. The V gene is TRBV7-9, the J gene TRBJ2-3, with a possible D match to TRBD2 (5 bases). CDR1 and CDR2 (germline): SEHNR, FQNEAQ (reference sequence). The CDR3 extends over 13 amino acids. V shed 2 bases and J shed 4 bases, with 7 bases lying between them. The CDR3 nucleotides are TGTGCCAGCAGCTTACTAGCATCAGATACGCAGTATTTT. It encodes CASSLLASDTQYF.

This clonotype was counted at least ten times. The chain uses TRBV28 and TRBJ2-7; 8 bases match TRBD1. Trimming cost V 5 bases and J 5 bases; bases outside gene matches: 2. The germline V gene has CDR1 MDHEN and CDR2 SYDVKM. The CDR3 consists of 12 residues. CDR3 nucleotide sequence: TGTGCCAGCAGTACGGACAGGGACGAGCAGTACTTC. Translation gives CASSTDRDEQYF.

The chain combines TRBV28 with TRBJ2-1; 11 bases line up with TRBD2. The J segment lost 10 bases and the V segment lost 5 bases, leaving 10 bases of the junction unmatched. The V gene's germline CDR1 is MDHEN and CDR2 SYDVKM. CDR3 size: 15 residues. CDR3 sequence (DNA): TGTGCCAGCAGTCTCGGTAGCGGGAGGGCCTTAGAGCAGTTCTTC. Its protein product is CASSLGSGRALEQFF.

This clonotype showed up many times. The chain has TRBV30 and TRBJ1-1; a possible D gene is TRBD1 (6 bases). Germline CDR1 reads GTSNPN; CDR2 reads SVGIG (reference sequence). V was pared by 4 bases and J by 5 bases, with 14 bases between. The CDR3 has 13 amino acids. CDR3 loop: CAWMGGLRTEAFF. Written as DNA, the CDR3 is TGTGCCTGGATGGGGGGCCTTAGGACTGAAGCTTTCTTT.

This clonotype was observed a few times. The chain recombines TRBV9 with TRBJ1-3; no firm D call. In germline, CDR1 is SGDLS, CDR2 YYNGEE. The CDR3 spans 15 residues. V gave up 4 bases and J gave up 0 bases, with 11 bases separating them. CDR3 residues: CASSPSGVSGNTIYF. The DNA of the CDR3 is TGTGCCAGCAGCCCCAGCGGAGTCTCTGGAAACACCATATATTTT.